Listed here are 19 T cell receptor beta chains from one sample, sequenced in a study of cytomegalovirus exposure and HLA in healthy donors. The PCR was carried out with 60 Vbeta primers and 13 Jbeta primers. Clones were read by immunoSEQ multiplex PCR, and TCRdb kept only the in-frame ones, dropping some. The table has approximately 260,000 clones, roughly 86% seen once. The sample was PBMCs. These receptors all come from a woman in her 40s in good health and CMV-seropositive.

The chain uses TRBV5-6 and TRBJ2-7; 7 bases line up with TRBD2. The V segment lost 0 bases and the J segment 5 bases; nucleotides outside the gene matches: 8. This CDR3 spans 15 amino acids. Germline CDR1 and CDR2: SGHDT and YYEEEE. In nucleotides, the CDR3 is TGTGCCAGCAGCTTGGGCGGGAGTAGGGACGACGAGCAGTACTTC. Translation gives CASSLGGSRDDEQYF.

V usage is TRBV4-3 and J usage is TRBJ2-6; no firm D call. Trimming removed 0 bases from V and 0 bases from J, with 9 bases in between. The V gene's germline CDR1 is LGHNA and CDR2 YSLEER. The CDR3 is 17 residues long. CDR3 DNA: TGCGCCAGCAGCCAAGACGTCGCGATCTCTGGGGCCAACGTCCTGACTTTC. Residues: CASSQDVAISGANVLTF.

This clone was counted only a few times. The chain joins TRBV19 to TRBJ2-5; 8 bases match TRBD2. This CDR3 is built from 15 residues. V lost 6 bases, J lost 5 bases, and 11 bases stayed unmatched. Per the germline V gene, CDR1 is LNHDA and CDR2 is SQIVND (reference sequence). CDR3 protein: CASRPRGLASETQYF. CDR3 bases: TGTGCCAGTAGGCCCCGCGGACTAGCAAGCGAGACCCAGTACTTC.

The rearrangement links TRBV7-2 to TRBJ2-1; D call uncertain. V lost 1 base and J 0 bases, leaving 10 bases between the germline ends. From germline, CDR1 is SGHTA and CDR2 FQGNSA. The CDR3 spans 16 residues. The DNA for the CDR3 is TGTGCCAGCAGCTTAGGGGCCCAAGGCTCCTACAATGAGCAGTTCTTC. Translated, it gives CASSLGAQGSYNEQFF.

V is TRBV30 and J is TRBJ2-5; possibly TRBD2 for D (6 bases). Per germline, CDR1 GTSNPN and CDR2 SVGIG (reference sequence). This CDR3 is 16 amino acids long. V was pared by 0 bases and J by 7 bases, with 21 bases between. Here the CDR3 reads CAWSVGTGGMRVTQYF. In DNA, the CDR3 is TGTGCCTGGAGTGTCGGGACTGGGGGAATGAGGGTGACCCAGTACTTC.

This rearrangement joins TRBV7-9 to TRBJ2-2; D may be TRBD1 (5 bases). The germline V and J ends were trimmed by 1 base and 6 bases, with 12 bases remaining between them. The CDR3 is 15 amino acids. CDR1 and CDR2 from the germline V gene are SEHNR and FQNEAQ (reference sequence). CDR3 loop: CASSLDRFGSGELFF. The CDR3 coding sequence is TGTGCCAGCAGCTTAGACAGGTTTGGTTCCGGGGAGCTGTTTTTT.

The chain links TRBV7-2 to TRBJ2-3, with 9 bases lining up with TRBD1. Germline V lookup: CDR1 SGHTA, CDR2 FQGNSA. Trimming cost V 5 bases and J 5 bases; bases outside gene matches: 8. The CDR3 has 15 residues. The CDR3 DNA reads TGTGCCAGCAGCCCCGGGACAGGGACGGGAGATACGCAGTATTTT. Its translation: CASSPGTGTGDTQYF.

The rearrangement links TRBV4-1 to TRBJ2-6, with D possibly TRBD2 on 5 matching bases. Germline V gives CDR1 MGHRA, CDR2 YSYEKL. This CDR3 spans 16 amino acids. V shed 0 bases and J shed 0 bases, with 6 bases lying between them. The DNA for the CDR3 is TGCGCCAGCAGCCAAGATCGGGGCTCTGGGGCCAACGTCCTGACTTTC. It translates to CASSQDRGSGANVLTF.

This chain connects TRBV19 to TRBJ2-2; 14 nucleotides line up with TRBD2. The CDR3 totals 16 residues. Germline loops: CDR1 LNHDA, CDR2 SQIVND (reference sequence). Germline trimming cut 5 bases from V and 5 bases from J; bases unmatched to any gene: 4. The CDR3 DNA reads TGTGCCAGTAGTGCCGGACTAGCGGGGGGTACCGGGGAGCTGTTTTTT. Encoded protein: CASSAGLAGGTGELFF.

This chain links TRBV19 with TRBJ1-2, with D perhaps matching TRBD1 (5 bases). The V end lost 7 bases, the J end lost 8 bases, and 20 bases lay between the germline ends. Germline values: CDR1 LNHDA, CDR2 SQIVND (reference sequence). The CDR3 is made up of 14 amino acids. The CDR3 sequence: CASTLRGTGVGYTF. The CDR3 coding sequence is TGTGCCAGTACCCTACGCGGGACCGGGGTGGGCTACACCTTC.

CDR3 nucleotide sequence: TGTGCCAGCAGTTACTCTGCGGGAGGGTGGAATGAGCAGTTCTTC. Translation gives CASSYSAGGWNEQFF. The genes are TRBV6-5 and TRBJ2-1, with TRBD2 matching over 9 bases. The CDR3 totals 15 residues. Trimming took 0 bases from V and 7 from J; bases not matched to a gene: 4. CDR1 MNHEY and CDR2 SVGAGI come from the germline V gene.

The chain carries TRBV10-3 and TRBJ2-7; D is unclear. V lost 7 bases and J lost 4, with 26 bases in between. The CDR3 is made up of 17 amino acids. Germline CDR1 reads ENHRY; CDR2 reads SYGVKD. This CDR3 reads CAITPSLGSSETYEQYF. The CDR3 bases are TGTGCCATCACCCCTTCACTCGGATCTAGTGAAACTTACGAGCAGTACTTC.

The CDR3 bases are TGTGCCAGTAGTTTCGGTTTGAGGGCAGGGGGCACTGAAGCTTTCTTT. It yields the protein CASSFGLRAGGTEAFF. The chain has TRBV19 and TRBJ1-1; 7 bases map to TRBD1. Per the germline V gene, CDR1 is LNHDA and CDR2 is SQIVND (reference sequence). With V trimmed by 5 bases and J by 4 bases, 13 bases remained unmatched. The CDR3 has 16 residues.

The chain carries TRBV30 and TRBJ1-1; 7 bases are a match to TRBD1. J was trimmed by 5 bases and V by 5 bases; bases with no gene match: 5. This CDR3 has 12 residues. Germline CDR1 GTSNPN, CDR2 SVGIG (reference sequence). The CDR3 loop reads CAWDREMTEAFF. The CDR3 nucleotides are TGTGCCTGGGACAGGGAAATGACTGAAGCTTTCTTT.

This chain uses TRBV7-6 with TRBJ1-6, with 8 bases aligning to TRBD1. J lost 7 bases, V lost 0 bases, and 11 bases had no gene match. Germline CDR1 and CDR2: SGHVS and FNYEAQ. The CDR3 contains 18 residues. The CDR3 DNA reads as TGTGCCAGCAGCTTAGCGCCCTACCAGGGGGCGACGAATTCACCCCTCCACTTT. Translation gives CASSLAPYQGATNSPLHF.

V and J are TRBV19 and TRBJ1-5; D is possibly TRBD1 (6 bases). Trimming stripped 4 bases from V and 7 bases from J, with 17 bases between. Germline V lookup: CDR1 LNHDA, CDR2 SQIVND (reference sequence). The CDR3 spans 15 residues. The CDR3 nucleotides read TGTGCCAGTAGTACCCCCGGACAGTTAGAACAGCCCCAGCATTTT. Translated: CASSTPGQLEQPQHF.

This chain uses TRBV4-2 with TRBJ2-5, with D uncertain. The germline gives CDR1 LGHNA, CDR2 YNFKEQ. The CDR3 runs to 15 residues. V shed 5 bases and J shed 1 base, with 14 bases lying between them. The CDR3 DNA sequence: TGTGCCAGCAGCGAAAATCTGCCTAGCCAAGAGACCCAGTACTTC. Translating gives CASSENLPSQETQYF.

In this sample, this clone turned up a few times. This chain joins TRBV5-1 and TRBJ1-2; tentative D call: TRBD1 (6 bases). V gave up 1 base and J gave up 7 bases, with 11 bases separating them. Germline CDR1 SGHRS, CDR2 YFSETQ. The CDR3 is 13 amino acids. The DNA of the CDR3 is TGCGCCAGCAGCTTGCTGGGGGCAGTTGGCTACACCTTC. Its protein is CASSLLGAVGYTF.

This clone was counted once. The rearrangement joins TRBV7-2 to TRBJ1-5; weak D call: TRBD1 (5 bases). This CDR3 spans 16 amino acids. Germline loops: CDR1 SGHTA, CDR2 FQGNSA. The V end lost 0 bases, the J end lost 5 bases, and 14 bases lay between the germline ends. CDR3 in DNA: TGTGCCAGCAGCTTAGCCGGGACGGGGGATCATCAGCCCCAGCATTTT. This sequence encodes CASSLAGTGDHQPQHF.